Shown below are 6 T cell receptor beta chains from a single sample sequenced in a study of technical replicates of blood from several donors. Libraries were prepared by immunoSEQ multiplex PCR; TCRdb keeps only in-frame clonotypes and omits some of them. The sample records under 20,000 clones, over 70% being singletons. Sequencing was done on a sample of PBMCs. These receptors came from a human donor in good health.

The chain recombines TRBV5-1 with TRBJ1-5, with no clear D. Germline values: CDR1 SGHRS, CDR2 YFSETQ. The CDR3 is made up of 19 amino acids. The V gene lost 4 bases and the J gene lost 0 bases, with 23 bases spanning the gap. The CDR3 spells CASSHLTDTCGYSNQPQHF. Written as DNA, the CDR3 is TGCGCCAGCAGCCATCTTACAGATACCTGCGGGTATAGCAATCAGCCCCAGCATTTT.

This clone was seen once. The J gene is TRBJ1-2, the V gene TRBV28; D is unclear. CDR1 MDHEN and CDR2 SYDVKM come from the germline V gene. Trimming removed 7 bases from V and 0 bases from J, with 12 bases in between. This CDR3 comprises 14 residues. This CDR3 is CASKILGANYGYTF. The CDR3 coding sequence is TGTGCCAGCAAAATATTGGGAGCTAACTATGGCTACACCTTC.

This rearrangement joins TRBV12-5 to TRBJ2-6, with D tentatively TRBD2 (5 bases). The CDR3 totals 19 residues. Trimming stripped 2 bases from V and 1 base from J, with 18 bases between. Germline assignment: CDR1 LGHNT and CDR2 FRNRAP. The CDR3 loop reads CASGLLTPGGFSGANVLTF. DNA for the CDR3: TGTGCTAGTGGTTTGTTGACGCCAGGCGGGTTTTCTGGGGCCAACGTCCTGACTTTC.

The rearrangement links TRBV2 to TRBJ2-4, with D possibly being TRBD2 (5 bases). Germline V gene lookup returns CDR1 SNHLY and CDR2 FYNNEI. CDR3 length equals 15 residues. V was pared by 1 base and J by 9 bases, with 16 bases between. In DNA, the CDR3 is TGTGCCAGCAGTGAAGGACAAGTCGGGGTAATCATTCAGTACTTC. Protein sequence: CASSEGQVGVIIQYF.

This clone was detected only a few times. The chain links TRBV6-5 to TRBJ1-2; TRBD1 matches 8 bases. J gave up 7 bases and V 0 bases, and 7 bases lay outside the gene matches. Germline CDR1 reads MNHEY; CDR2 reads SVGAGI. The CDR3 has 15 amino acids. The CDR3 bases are TGTGCCAGCAGTTACTCCAATCAGGGGGCAGGTGGCTACACCTTC. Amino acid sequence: CASSYSNQGAGGYTF.

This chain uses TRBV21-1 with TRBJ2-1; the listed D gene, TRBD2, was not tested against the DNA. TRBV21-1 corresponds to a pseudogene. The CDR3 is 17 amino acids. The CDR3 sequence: CASSKISRYPRGDEQFF. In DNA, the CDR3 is TGTGCCAGCAGCAAAATTTCAAGGTACCCCAGAGGCGATGAGCAGTTCTTC.